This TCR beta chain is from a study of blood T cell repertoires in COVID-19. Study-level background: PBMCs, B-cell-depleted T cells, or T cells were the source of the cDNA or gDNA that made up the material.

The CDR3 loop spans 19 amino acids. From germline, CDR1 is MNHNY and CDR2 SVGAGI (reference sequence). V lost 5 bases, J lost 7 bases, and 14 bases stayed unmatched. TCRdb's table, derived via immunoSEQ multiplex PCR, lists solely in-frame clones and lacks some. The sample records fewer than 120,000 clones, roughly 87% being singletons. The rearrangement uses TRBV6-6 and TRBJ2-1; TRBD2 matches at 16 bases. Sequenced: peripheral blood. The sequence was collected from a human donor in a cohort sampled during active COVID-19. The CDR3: CASSPRLVGTSGGGNEQFF. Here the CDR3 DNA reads TGTGCCAGCAGTCCCCGTTTAGTAGGGACTAGCGGGGGGGGGAATGAGCAGTTCTTC.